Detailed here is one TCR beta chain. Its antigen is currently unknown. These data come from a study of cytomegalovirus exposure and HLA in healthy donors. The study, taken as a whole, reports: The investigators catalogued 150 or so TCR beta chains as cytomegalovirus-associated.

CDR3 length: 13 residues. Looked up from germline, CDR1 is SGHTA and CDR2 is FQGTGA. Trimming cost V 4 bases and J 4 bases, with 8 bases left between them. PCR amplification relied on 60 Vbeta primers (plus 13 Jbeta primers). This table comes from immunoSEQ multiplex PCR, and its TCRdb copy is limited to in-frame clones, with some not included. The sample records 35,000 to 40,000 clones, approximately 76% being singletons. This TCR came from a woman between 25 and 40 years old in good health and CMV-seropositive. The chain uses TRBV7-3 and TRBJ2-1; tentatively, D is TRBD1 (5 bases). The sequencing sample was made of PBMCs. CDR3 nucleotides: TGTGCCAGCAGCTCCTCAGGGTACAATGAGCAGTTCTTC. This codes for CASSSSGYNEQFF.